These 14 T cell receptor beta chains originate from one sample sequenced in a study of long-term antiretroviral therapy in people with HIV. Researchers report immunoSEQ v3.0 was run at survey level. Libraries were prepared by immunoSEQ multiplex PCR; TCRdb keeps only in-frame clonotypes and omits some of them. The sample includes around 8,000 clones, around 84% of them seen just once. This material consisted of unsorted PBMCs, taken 0.3 years before starting antiretroviral therapy. The source of these receptors is a man aged 25-45 years with HIV.

This clone has just a few counts. This sequence joins TRBV14 and TRBJ1-1, with 8 bases lining up with TRBD1. V shed 4 bases, J shed 4 bases, and the junction held 2 bases outside the gene matches. This CDR3 contains 13 residues. The germline CDR1 and CDR2 sequences are SGHDN and FVKESK. The CDR3 loop reads CASSLDRGTEAFF. The CDR3 DNA reads TGTGCCAGCAGCCTTGACAGGGGCACTGAAGCTTTCTTT. The whole variable domain, filled in from reference TRBV14 and TRBJ1-1, reads EAGVTQFPSHSVIEKGQTVTLRCDPISGHDNLYWYRRVMGKEIKFLLHFVKESKQDESGMPNNRFLAERTGGTYSTLKVQPAELEDSGVYFCASSLDRGTEAFFGQGTRLTVV.

The rearrangement joins TRBV30 to TRBJ2-1, with D possibly being TRBD1 or TRBD2 (5 bases each). Germline V gene lookup returns CDR1 GTSNPN and CDR2 SVGIG (reference sequence). V dropped 3 bases and J dropped 9 bases, with 18 bases sitting between them. The CDR3 has 14 residues. The DNA for the CDR3 is TGTGCCTGGAGCGTCCGAGGGGAAGGGGCTGAGCAGTTCTTC. Its protein product is CAWSVRGEGAEQFF.

The chain is built from TRBV7-9 and TRBJ1-2; unclear D gene. V lost 5 bases, J lost 0 bases, and 16 bases lay in between. The CDR3 loop spans 16 amino acids. The germline gives CDR1 SEHNR, CDR2 FQNEAQ (reference sequence). The CDR3 nucleotides read TGTGCCAGCAGCCCCAAGGTGTTAGATTCTAACTATGGCTACACCTTC. It codes for CASSPKVLDSNYGYTF.

This clone showed up just a few times. The genes are TRBV30 and TRBJ2-2; 8 positions agree with TRBD2. Germline lookup yields CDR1 GTSNPN and CDR2 SVGIG (reference sequence). The V and J ends lost 2 bases and 7 bases, in that order; junction bases with no gene match: 9. This CDR3 spans 15 amino acids. The CDR3 DNA sequence: TGTGCCTGGAGTAGTACCGGGGGGGCCATCGGGGAGCTGTTTTTT. Translation: CAWSSTGGAIGELFF.

The CDR3: CASSSIGGTSTDTQYF. CDR3 sequence (DNA): TGTGCCAGCAGCTCAATTGGGGGGACTAGCACAGATACGCAGTATTTT. V usage is TRBV11-2 and J usage is TRBJ2-3, with D possibly matching TRBD2 (6 bases). The germline V gene has CDR1 SGHAT and CDR2 FQNNGV. Trimming pared 4 bases from V and 0 bases from J, leaving 14 bases between. The CDR3 spans 16 residues.

The chain employs TRBV7-6 and TRBJ2-1, with 8 bases identical to TRBD2. V shed 3 bases and J 2 bases; nucleotides not matched to a gene: 6. CDR3 length equals 16 residues. CDR1 SGHVS and CDR2 FNYEAQ come from the germline V gene. The CDR3 sequence: CASSFRREGPYNEQFF. In DNA form, the CDR3 reads TGTGCCAGCAGCTTTCGTCGGGAGGGCCCCTACAATGAGCAGTTCTTC.

CDR3 residues: CAISEGRFTGELFF. For the CDR3, the DNA is TGTGCCATCAGTGAGGGACGGTTCACCGGGGAGCTGTTTTTT. This chain uses TRBV10-3 with TRBJ2-2; no firm D call. This CDR3 has 14 amino acids. Germline-derived CDR1 and CDR2 are ENHRY and SYGVKD. V lost 2 bases to trimming and J lost 4 bases, with 8 bases between them.

This clone was seen a handful of times. The rearrangement uses TRBV12-2 and TRBJ2-4; TRBD1, as called in the table, went unchecked against the DNA. TRBV12-2 is assigned pseudogene status. This CDR3 region has 21 residues. DNA of the CDR3: TGTGCAAGTCGCTTGCCGGGACAGGGACTCGGGGGTACGAGGTCCAAAAACATTCAGTACTTC. Its translation is CASRLPGQGLGGTRSKNIQYF.

The genes are TRBV7-6 and TRBJ2-6; 8 bases are shared with TRBD2. The CDR3 contains 19 residues. The germline V gene has CDR1 SGHVS and CDR2 FNYEAQ. V dropped 7 bases and J dropped 0; count of bases not matched to a gene: 14. CDR3 in DNA: TGTGCCAGCACCCCGCGGGGGGCCACTGGATACTCTGGGGCCAACGTCCTGACTTTC. This gives the protein CASTPRGATGYSGANVLTF.

The V call is TRBV16, the J call TRBJ1-2; TRBD1 is a possible D gene (5 bases). Deletions cut 6 bases from V and 6 bases from J, with 23 bases between. This CDR3 is built from 16 residues. CDR1 KGHSY and CDR2 FQNENV come from the germline V gene. For the CDR3, the DNA is TGTGCCAGCAGTCCACGCCCGACAGAACCAACCAATGGCTACACCTTC. This sequence encodes CASSPRPTEPTNGYTF.

This rearrangement joins TRBV6-6 to TRBJ1-1; TRBD1 matches 9 bases. CDR3 length: 14 amino acids. The V gene end was trimmed by 7 bases and the J gene end by 1 base; junction bases not matched to a gene: 4. Per germline, CDR1 MNHNY and CDR2 SVGAGI (reference sequence). Here the CDR3 reads CASTPTGGNTEAFF. The CDR3 DNA reads TGTGCCAGCACTCCGACAGGGGGGAACACTGAAGCTTTCTTT.

The rearrangement links TRBV5-1 to TRBJ2-7; 7 nucleotides line up with TRBD1. The CDR3 consists of 17 residues. Germline CDR1 is SGHRS and CDR2 is YFSETQ. V was pared by 6 bases and J by 0 bases, with 15 bases of the junction left unmatched. CDR3: CASKRGGARGDSYEQYF. Here the CDR3 DNA reads TGCGCCAGCAAAAGAGGGGGCGCGAGGGGTGACTCCTACGAGCAGTACTTC.

The chain is built from TRBV28 and TRBJ2-6, with D perhaps matching TRBD1 or TRBD2 (5 bases each). Trimming cost V 6 bases and J 0 bases, with 21 bases left between them. The CDR3 consists of 19 residues. In germline, CDR1 is MDHEN, CDR2 SYDVKM. The CDR3 spells CASSHYRDLKSSGANVLTF. CDR3 DNA: TGTGCCAGCAGCCACTACCGGGACCTTAAGAGCTCTGGGGCCAACGTCCTGACTTTC.

The CDR3 DNA follows: TGTGCCAGCAGCGTAGTAAGCGGGACTACCTACGAGCAGTACTTC. Encoded protein: CASSVVSGTTYEQYF. The chain is built from TRBV9 and TRBJ2-7, with 7 bases fitting TRBD2. V was pared by 0 bases and J by 2 bases, with 5 bases of the junction left unmatched. The germline gives CDR1 SGDLS, CDR2 YYNGEE. CDR3 size: 15 residues.